Listed below are T cell receptor beta chains from one sample, sequenced in a study of blood T cell repertoires in COVID-19. Clones were sequenced by immunoSEQ multiplex PCR, and TCRdb holds only the in-frame ones, with some missing. The sample has about 220,000 clones, 84% seen once. Sequencing input: peripheral blood. These receptors were collected from a young man with active or convalescent COVID-19. Both conserved end residues are part of each CDR3. A D gene is named only where the DNA matches it firmly. Clone size is given for some rows only: seen once, a few or many times, or a class if the clone is expanded.

cdr3_nt: TGTGCCATCAGTGAAGCGGTCAGTAACTATGGCTACACCTTC
cdr3_aa: CAISEAVSNYGYTF
clone_size: NA
j_call: TRBJ1-2
v_call: TRBV10-3
d_call: NA

cdr3_nt: TGTGCCTGGAACACCGGGAGCCCGGCCAACACCATATATTTT
cdr3_aa: CAWNTGSPANTIYF
clone_size: NA
j_call: TRBJ1-3
v_call: TRBV30
d_call: NA

cdr3_nt: TGTGCCAGCAGCTCCCGGGCGGCGGGCCTTGAAAAACTGTTTTTT
cdr3_aa: CASSSRAAGLEKLFF
clone_size: few
j_call: TRBJ1-4
v_call: TRBV28
d_call: NA

cdr3_nt: TGCGCCAGCAGCCAAGATGGGCAGGGGAACGGTATTCAGCCCCAGCATTTT
cdr3_aa: CASSQDGQGNGIQPQHF
clone_size: NA
j_call: TRBJ1-5
v_call: TRBV4-1
d_call: NA

cdr3_nt: TGTGCCAGCACTCCCGCGGGGGGCCCCTTCAATGGGCAGTTCTTC
cdr3_aa: CASTPAGGPFNGQFF
clone_size: NA
j_call: TRBJ2-1
v_call: TRBV6-5
d_call: TRBD2

cdr3_nt: TGTGCCTGGAGTGTAGCAGGGATGGGGGAGCAGTACTTC
cdr3_aa: CAWSVAGMGEQYF
clone_size: NA
j_call: TRBJ2-7
v_call: TRBV30
d_call: NA

cdr3_nt: TGCAGTGCTAGTGGTCCTAGCGGGAGTGATACGCAGTATTTT
cdr3_aa: CSASGPSGSDTQYF
clone_size: many
j_call: TRBJ2-3
v_call: TRBV20-1
d_call: TRBD2

cdr3_nt: TGTGCCAGCAGCTTGGGGACAGGGGGCACTCAGCCCCAGCATTTT
cdr3_aa: CASSLGTGGTQPQHF
clone_size: NA
j_call: TRBJ1-5
v_call: TRBV11-2
d_call: TRBD1

cdr3_nt: TGTGCCACCAGCAGAGACGCAGGGTTTAGTCCAGATACGCAGTATTTT
cdr3_aa: CATSRDAGFSPDTQYF
clone_size: NA
j_call: TRBJ2-3
v_call: TRBV15
d_call: NA

cdr3_nt: TGCGCCAGCGGCCGGGACAGGTTGGGAGAGCAGTACTTC
cdr3_aa: CASGRDRLGEQYF
clone_size: NA
j_call: TRBJ2-7
v_call: TRBV10-1
d_call: TRBD1

cdr3_nt: TGTGCCAGCAGTTCATGGGGGGGGAGCGCTGAAGCTTTCTTT
cdr3_aa: CASSSWGGSAEAFF
clone_size: NA
j_call: TRBJ1-1
v_call: TRBV28
d_call: NA

cdr3_nt: TGTGCCTGGAGTTCGAGGAACACTGAAGCTTTCTTT
cdr3_aa: CAWSSRNTEAFF
clone_size: NA
j_call: TRBJ1-1
v_call: TRBV30
d_call: NA

cdr3_nt: TGTGCCAGCAGCCAAGAGGCGGGCAGGGGGATGGAGCAGTACTTC
cdr3_aa: CASSQEAGRGMEQYF
clone_size: NA
j_call: TRBJ2-7
v_call: TRBV3-1/TRBV3-2
d_call: TRBD1

cdr3_nt: TGTGCCAGCAGCCGGGACAGGGGCAATCAGCCCCAGCATTTT
cdr3_aa: CASSRDRGNQPQHF
clone_size: few
j_call: TRBJ1-5
v_call: TRBV2
d_call: TRBD1

cdr3_nt: TGTGCCAGCAGCTCACACCCCGGGACTGGCACAGATACGCAGTATTTT
cdr3_aa: CASSSHPGTGTDTQYF
clone_size: NA
j_call: TRBJ2-3
v_call: TRBV5-5
d_call: NA

cdr3_nt: TGTGCCAGCAGTTTAAAGGGGAAGGGCGGGGAGCTGTTTTTT
cdr3_aa: CASSLKGKGGELFF
clone_size: once
j_call: TRBJ2-2
v_call: TRBV28
d_call: NA

cdr3_nt: TGTGCCAGCACCCTGGGGGGGGCAGTTACTAACTATGGCTACACCTTC
cdr3_aa: CASTLGGAVTNYGYTF
clone_size: NA
j_call: TRBJ1-2
v_call: TRBV28
d_call: NA

cdr3_nt: TGTGCCAGCGGGGAGGGACTAGCGGGAGAAGAGACCCAGTACTTC
cdr3_aa: CASGEGLAGEETQYF
clone_size: NA
j_call: TRBJ2-5
v_call: TRBV7-2
d_call: TRBD2

cdr3_nt: TGTGCCAGCAGGCCGGGGGACAGGGGGAACTATGGCTACACCTTC
cdr3_aa: CASRPGDRGNYGYTF
clone_size: NA
j_call: TRBJ1-2
v_call: TRBV6-5
d_call: TRBD1

cdr3_nt: TGTGCCAGCGGGAGGGGCTTGTTGAACACTGAAGCTTTCTTT
cdr3_aa: CASGRGLLNTEAFF
clone_size: NA
j_call: TRBJ1-1
v_call: TRBV6-5
d_call: NA

cdr3_nt: TGTGCCAGCAGCGAAAGCGGACCCGGGGTTAGGTTCTTC
cdr3_aa: CASSESGPGVRFF
clone_size: NA
j_call: TRBJ2-1
v_call: TRBV9
d_call: NA

cdr3_nt: TGTGCCAGCGCCAACGGGGGGTTAAGCACAGATACGCAGTATTTT
cdr3_aa: CASANGGLSTDTQYF
clone_size: NA
j_call: TRBJ2-3
v_call: TRBV6-5
d_call: TRBD2

cdr3_nt: TGTGCCAGCAGCGTGAGGGGGGGGTCTGAAGCTTTCTTT
cdr3_aa: CASSVRGGSEAFF
clone_size: NA
j_call: TRBJ1-1
v_call: TRBV7-2
d_call: NA

cdr3_nt: TGTGCCAGCAGCTTGGAGTACAGCTCCTACGAGCAGTACTTC
cdr3_aa: CASSLEYSSYEQYF
clone_size: NA
j_call: TRBJ2-7
v_call: TRBV5-4
d_call: NA

cdr3_nt: TGTGCCAGTAGTATCTTCAGCGAAGGGGATCAGCCCCAGCATTTT
cdr3_aa: CASSIFSEGDQPQHF
clone_size: once
j_call: TRBJ1-5
v_call: TRBV19
d_call: NA

cdr3_nt: TGTGCCAGCCTTTGGACAGGCACAGATACGCAGTATTTT
cdr3_aa: CASLWTGTDTQYF
clone_size: NA
j_call: TRBJ2-3
v_call: TRBV7-2
d_call: NA

cdr3_nt: TGTGCCAGCACTAGCGGGGGGTTGGCCGGGGAGCTGTTTTTT
cdr3_aa: CASTSGGLAGELFF
clone_size: NA
j_call: TRBJ2-2
v_call: TRBV2
d_call: TRBD2

cdr3_nt: TGTGCCAGCAGTTATGGGGGGGTTCGATCACCCCTCCACTTT
cdr3_aa: CASSYGGVRSPLHF
clone_size: NA
j_call: TRBJ1-6
v_call: TRBV6-2/TRBV6-3
d_call: NA

cdr3_nt: TGTGCCTGGAGTCCTCCGGGACTCACCTCTGGAAACACCATATATTTT
cdr3_aa: CAWSPPGLTSGNTIYF
clone_size: NA
j_call: TRBJ1-3
v_call: TRBV30
d_call: NA

cdr3_nt: TGTGCCAGCAGCCCTAGGACTAGCGGGGGCTCGATGCAGTTCTTC
cdr3_aa: CASSPRTSGGSMQFF
clone_size: NA
j_call: TRBJ2-1
v_call: TRBV7-8
d_call: TRBD2

cdr3_nt: TGTGCCAGCAGTTACCGGGGGTCGGCTAATGAAAAACTGTTTTTT
cdr3_aa: CASSYRGSANEKLFF
clone_size: NA
j_call: TRBJ1-4
v_call: TRBV6-5
d_call: NA

cdr3_nt: TGTGCCAGCAGCTTAGGCCAGGTAGCCAAAAACATTCAGTACTTC
cdr3_aa: CASSLGQVAKNIQYF
clone_size: NA
j_call: TRBJ2-4
v_call: TRBV7-2
d_call: NA

cdr3_nt: TGTGCCAGCAGTTACAACCAGGCGGGGGAAGCTTTCTTT
cdr3_aa: CASSYNQAGEAFF
clone_size: NA
j_call: TRBJ1-1
v_call: TRBV6-5
d_call: NA

cdr3_nt: TGTGCCAGCACCCTGGGGGGGAGCGGGGGTTCGGAGGATACGCAGTATTTT
cdr3_aa: CASTLGGSGGSEDTQYF
clone_size: NA
j_call: TRBJ2-3
v_call: TRBV5-4
d_call: TRBD2

cdr3_nt: TGTGCCAGCTCACCACCGGGACAGGGGATCGGCTACACCTTC
cdr3_aa: CASSPPGQGIGYTF
clone_size: NA
j_call: TRBJ1-2
v_call: TRBV18
d_call: TRBD1

cdr3_nt: TGTGCCAGCAATCGACAGGGCGCCGGGGAGCTGTTTTTT
cdr3_aa: CASNRQGAGELFF
clone_size: NA
j_call: TRBJ2-2
v_call: TRBV12-3/TRBV12-4
d_call: TRBD1

cdr3_nt: TGTGCCAGCAGCTTGGTTCGGAGCCAAGGCGAAAAACTGTTTTTT
cdr3_aa: CASSLVRSQGEKLFF
clone_size: NA
j_call: TRBJ1-4
v_call: TRBV7-9
d_call: NA

cdr3_nt: TGTGCCACCAGCAGGGGCGGGACTAGCGGTACAGATACGCAGTATTTT
cdr3_aa: CATSRGGTSGTDTQYF
clone_size: once
j_call: TRBJ2-3
v_call: TRBV15
d_call: TRBD2

cdr3_nt: TGTGCCAGCAGCCCAATCCGGGACAGGCCCTACAATGAGCAGTTCTTC
cdr3_aa: CASSPIRDRPYNEQFF
clone_size: NA
j_call: TRBJ2-1
v_call: TRBV3-1/TRBV3-2
d_call: TRBD1

cdr3_nt: TGTGCCAGCAGCGAACAGGGGGCGAACACCGGGGAGCTGTTTTTT
cdr3_aa: CASSEQGANTGELFF
clone_size: NA
j_call: TRBJ2-2
v_call: TRBV11-2
d_call: TRBD1

cdr3_nt: TGTGCCAGCAGGGGGCCTGGCGGCCCCATCCAGTACTTC
cdr3_aa: CASRGPGGPIQYF
clone_size: NA
j_call: TRBJ2-5
v_call: TRBV2
d_call: NA

cdr3_nt: TGTGCCAGCAGCTTGGCTCTATTCGCAGGGGTGGGCTACGAGCAGTACTTC
cdr3_aa: CASSLALFAGVGYEQYF
clone_size: NA
j_call: TRBJ2-7
v_call: TRBV5-5
d_call: NA

cdr3_nt: TGTGCCAGCAGCGTGGCGGAGGGCACTGAAGCTTTCTTT
cdr3_aa: CASSVAEGTEAFF
clone_size: NA
j_call: TRBJ1-1
v_call: TRBV9
d_call: NA

cdr3_nt: TGCGCCAGCAGCCGCCTACCAAGGGGGCAATCCGTAGGGGAGCAGTACTTC
cdr3_aa: CASSRLPRGQSVGEQYF
clone_size: NA
j_call: TRBJ2-7
v_call: TRBV4-1
d_call: TRBD1

cdr3_nt: TGTGCCAGCAGCTTTTCCGTGAGCACAGATACGCAGTATTTT
cdr3_aa: CASSFSVSTDTQYF
clone_size: once
j_call: TRBJ2-3
v_call: TRBV13
d_call: NA

cdr3_nt: TGTGCCAGCAGACCCCATGGACAGTATGGCTACACCTTC
cdr3_aa: CASRPHGQYGYTF
clone_size: NA
j_call: TRBJ1-2
v_call: TRBV28
d_call: NA

cdr3_nt: TGTGCCTGGACCTACAGGGGGGTCGACACTGAAGCTTTCTTT
cdr3_aa: CAWTYRGVDTEAFF
clone_size: NA
j_call: TRBJ1-1
v_call: TRBV30
d_call: TRBD1

cdr3_nt: TGTGCCAGCAGCCCTGGGACAGCGGGCACTGAAGCTTTCTTT
cdr3_aa: CASSPGTAGTEAFF
clone_size: NA
j_call: TRBJ1-1
v_call: TRBV2
d_call: TRBD1

cdr3_nt: TGCGCCAGCAGCCCCGGACAGGGACTAACTGGGGCCAACGTCCTGACTTTC
cdr3_aa: CASSPGQGLTGANVLTF
clone_size: NA
j_call: TRBJ2-6
v_call: TRBV5-1
d_call: NA

cdr3_nt: TGTGCCAACTTTCCTGAATGCGGGACTAGCAAAAACATTCAGTACTTC
cdr3_aa: CANFPECGTSKNIQYF
clone_size: NA
j_call: TRBJ2-4
v_call: TRBV3-1/TRBV3-2
d_call: TRBD2

cdr3_nt: TGTGCCATTCCCCCCTCAGCGGGCAGCACAGATACGCAGTATTTT
cdr3_aa: CAIPPSAGSTDTQYF
clone_size: NA
j_call: TRBJ2-3
v_call: TRBV10-3
d_call: NA

cdr3_nt: TGTGCCAGCAGCCACCTCCGGGACAGCTCTGGAAACACCATATATTTT
cdr3_aa: CASSHLRDSSGNTIYF
clone_size: few
j_call: TRBJ1-3
v_call: TRBV6-2/TRBV6-3
d_call: TRBD1

cdr3_nt: TGTGCCAGCAGTTACTCGAGGCAGGGGTACACAGATACGCAGTATTTT
cdr3_aa: CASSYSRQGYTDTQYF
clone_size: NA
j_call: TRBJ2-3
v_call: TRBV6-5
d_call: NA

cdr3_nt: TGTGCCAGCAGTTTACAGAGACAGGGTAATTCACCCCTCCACTTT
cdr3_aa: CASSLQRQGNSPLHF
clone_size: NA
j_call: TRBJ1-6
v_call: TRBV28
d_call: TRBD1